This is a list of T cell receptor beta chains from one sample in a study of shared clonotypes between healthy human individuals. Sequencing used immunoSEQ multiplex PCR; TCRdb keeps in-frame clones, though not all of them. The sample holds approximately 640,000 clones, 80% to 95% seen once. Sequencing used memory CD8+ T cells from PBMCs. All receptors derive from a man aged 18 to 29 in good health. Some clones in this sample may be carry-over from other donors' samples. CDR3s include the opening cysteine and the closing phenylalanine or tryptophan. A D gene is named only where the DNA matches it firmly. Part of the rows lack a size; the others show once, few, many or a class for expanded clones.

-	TRBV5-6	-	TRBJ2-7	14	TGTGCCAGCAGCTTGGGCCTTAAAGCCTACGAGCAGTACTTC	CASSLGLKAYEQYF
-	TRBV9	-	TRBJ1-2	18	TGTGCCAGCAGCCTTCCCGGGGTAGGGGCAAGTGATTACTATGGCTACACCTTC	CASSLPGVGASDYYGYTF
-	TRBV7-9	-	TRBJ2-7	15	TGTGCCAGCAGCCCCGGGAGCCTCTTTCTCTACGAGCAGTACTTC	CASSPGSLFLYEQYF
-	TRBV10-2	-	TRBJ2-3	12	TGCGCCAGCGAACCAGGGTTCAATACGCAGTATTTT	CASEPGFNTQYF
-	TRBV7-9	-	TRBJ1-1	12	TGTGCCAGCAGCCCAGGGAGCACTGAAGCTTTCTTT	CASSPGSTEAFF
-	TRBV5-1	-	TRBJ2-7	11	TGCGCCAGCAGCGAGGAATACGAGCAGTACTTC	CASSEEYEQYF
-	TRBV29-1	-	TRBJ2-1	14	TGCAGCGTTGGAGGAGGAGCTTCCTACAATGAGCAGTTCTTC	CSVGGGASYNEQFF
few	TRBV30	-	TRBJ1-1	13	TGTGCCTGGAGTTTATCTATGAACACTGAAGCTTTCTTT	CAWSLSMNTEAFF
-	TRBV29-1	-	TRBJ2-7	13	TGCAGCGTAGGCCGGGCCTCCCCCCACGAGCAGTACTTC	CSVGRASPHEQYF
few	TRBV25-1	-	TRBJ1-2	15	TGTGCCAGCAGTGAGGGGGCCGGGCAGACTCTTGGCTACACCTTC	CASSEGAGQTLGYTF
-	TRBV27	-	TRBJ2-7	13	TGTGCCAGCAGTTTGGGGCGGACCTACGAGCAGTACTTC	CASSLGRTYEQYF
-	TRBV9	-	TRBJ2-1	15	TGTGCCAGCAGCGTATTAGGGGAGCCTCCCAATGAGCAGTTCTTC	CASSVLGEPPNEQFF
-	TRBV5-6	-	TRBJ2-7	14	TGTGCCAGCAGTTACGTCGCGGAAGCCTACGAGCAGTACTTC	CASSYVAEAYEQYF
-	TRBV2	TRBD2	TRBJ2-5	17	TGTGCCAGCAGTTATCTAGCGGGAGGTCAGAGGGAGGAGACCCAGTACTTC	CASSYLAGGQREETQYF
-	TRBV9	TRBD1	TRBJ1-1	14	TGTGCCAGCAGCGTAACAGGGGGAAACACTGAAGCTTTCTTT	CASSVTGGNTEAFF
-	TRBV29-1	-	TRBJ1-1	12	TGCAGCGTCCGAGGGCCAGACCCCCAAGCTTTCTTT	CSVRGPDPQAFF
-	TRBV5-5	TRBD1	TRBJ1-3	15	TGTGCCAGCAGCTCAGGGACAGGGCTTGGAAACACCATATATTTT	CASSSGTGLGNTIYF
-	TRBV28	-	TRBJ1-5	15	TGTGCCAGCAGTGGAGAGGACAGCCCGAATCAGCCCCAGCATTTT	CASSGEDSPNQPQHF
-	TRBV9	TRBD1	TRBJ1-1	15	TGTGCCAGCAGCGAGACAGGGGGGGGTGGCACTGAAGCTTTCTTT	CASSETGGGGTEAFF
-	TRBV5-1	TRBD2	TRBJ2-1	16	TGCGCCAGCAGCTGGCTGGGACTAGCGGGATCCAATGAGCAGTTCTTC	CASSWLGLAGSNEQFF
-	TRBV27	-	TRBJ2-7	14	TGTGCCAGCAGGATGACTAGTTCTATCTACGAGCAGTACTTC	CASRMTSSIYEQYF
-	TRBV4-1	-	TRBJ2-7	14	TGCGCCAGCAGCCAGGGTCCGGAATCCTACGAGCAGTACTTC	CASSQGPESYEQYF
-	TRBV5-1	-	TRBJ2-7	14	TGCGCCAGCAGCTTGGGACGCGTACCCTACGAGCAGTACTTC	CASSLGRVPYEQYF
-	TRBV4-3	-	TRBJ1-2	15	TGCGCCAGCAGCCCCCGGCCTCGGGGGCGGGATGGCTACACCTTC	CASSPRPRGRDGYTF
-	TRBV27	TRBD1	TRBJ2-7	15	TGTGCCAGCAGTTTCGTCGGGACAGGGGGCTACGAGCAGTACTTC	CASSFVGTGGYEQYF
-	TRBV4-1	TRBD1	TRBJ2-5	16	TGCGCCAGCAGCCAAGTGTCTGGGACAGGTAAAGAGACCCAGTACTTC	CASSQVSGTGKETQYF
-	TRBV7-6	-	TRBJ2-7	14	TGTGCCAGCAGCCAAGGTGGCTTACCCTACGAGCAGTACTTC	CASSQGGLPYEQYF
many	TRBV9	-	TRBJ1-4	13	TGTGCCAGCAGCCCCCCCGTGGGCGAAAAACTGTTTTTT	CASSPPVGEKLFF
-	TRBV5-1	TRBD2	TRBJ2-7	17	TGCGCCAGCAGCCTCCTATCGAGGAGCGGGGGGTCCTACGAGCAGTACTTC	CASSLLSRSGGSYEQYF
-	TRBV28	TRBD1	TRBJ2-1	16	TGTGCCAGCAGACCCACAGGGACAGCCACTTACAATGAGCAGTTCTTC	CASRPTGTATYNEQFF
-	TRBV4-1	TRBD2	TRBJ2-1	15	TGCGCCAGCAGCCAAGAACTAGCGGGCTACAATGAGCAGTTCTTC	CASSQELAGYNEQFF
-	TRBV10-3	TRBD2	TRBJ2-7	22	TGTGCCATCAGACGATGGACAGGGAGTGGGGGACTAGCGGGAGAGGGGGCCTACGAGCAGTACTTC	CAIRRWTGSGGLAGEGAYEQYF
-	TRBV5-6	TRBD1	TRBJ2-7	15	TGTGCCAGCAGCCCCGGACAGGGGATATCCTACGAGCAGTACTTC	CASSPGQGISYEQYF
-	TRBV7-9	-	TRBJ2-7	12	TGTGCCAGCAGCTTAGCGTTGAAAGAGCAGTACTTC	CASSLALKEQYF
-	TRBV19	-	TRBJ1-1	12	TGTGCCAGTAGAGGAGGATTCACTGAAGCTTTCTTT	CASRGGFTEAFF
few	TRBV28	-	TRBJ2-3	11	TGTGCCAGCAGTCCCACAGATACGCAGTATTTT	CASSPTDTQYF
-	TRBV28	TRBD2	TRBJ2-1	14	TGTGCCAGCAGTCAGGGACTAGCTCCCAATGAGCAGTTCTTC	CASSQGLAPNEQFF
-	TRBV5-3	-	TRBJ2-6	14	TGTGCCAGAAGCTTGGGCTCTGGGGCCAACGTCCTGACTTTC	CARSLGSGANVLTF
-	TRBV19	-	TRBJ1-1	13	TGTGCCACCGAAGGTGGGGTCCGCACTGAAGCTTTCTTT	CATEGGVRTEAFF
-	TRBV7-9	-	TRBJ1-5	14	TGTGCCAGCAGGCGGGCAGGAATCAATCAGCCCCAGCATTTT	CASRRAGINQPQHF
few	TRBV7-9	-	TRBJ2-7	14	TGTGCCAGCAGCTTAGTAGGGGTGTTCAACGAGCAGTACTTC	CASSLVGVFNEQYF
-	TRBV19	-	TRBJ2-2	11	TGTGCCAGTACCGACACCGGGGAGCTGTTTTTT	CASTDTGELFF
few	TRBV19	-	TRBJ2-1	11	TGTGCCAGTAGAGCTGGGAATGAGCAGTTCTTC	CASRAGNEQFF
once	TRBV7-5	-	TRBJ2-7	15	TGTGCCAGAAGCTCGGGACTAGCGGGAGTTTACGAGCAGTACTTC	CARSSGLAGVYEQYF
-	TRBV27	TRBD1	TRBJ2-1	16	TGTGCCAGCAGTACCTTACAGGGGGCGCCGGTCAATGAGCAGTTCTTC	CASSTLQGAPVNEQFF
-	TRBV11-2	TRBD1	TRBJ1-2	16	TGTGCCAGCAGCTGGATGAGGACAGGGGGCGCGACCGGCTACACCTTC	CASSWMRTGGATGYTF
-	TRBV9	TRBD2	TRBJ2-1	17	TGTGCCAGCAGCGCTGGGGGTGAGGGAGGGGCCGGGAATGAGCAGTTCTTC	CASSAGGEGGAGNEQFF
once	TRBV15	-	TRBJ2-3	17	TGTGCCACCAGCTCTAGTAGTGTTGGGGGGCCCAGGGGTACGCAGTATTTT	CATSSSSVGGPRGTQYF
-	TRBV10-3	-	TRBJ2-1	14	TGTGCCATCAGTGCGGGAACCGAATACAATGAGCAGTTCTTC	CAISAGTEYNEQFF
-	TRBV4-1	TRBD2	TRBJ2-1	16	TGCGCCAGCAGCCAAAGACTAGCGGCCTCCTACAATGAGCAGTTCTTC	CASSQRLAASYNEQFF
once	TRBV9	-	TRBJ1-2	14	TGTGCCAGCACCTTCCGGGAAACTAACTATGGCTACACCTTC	CASTFRETNYGYTF
-	TRBV27	-	TRBJ2-7	13	TGTGCCAGCAGTTTAATAGGTTCCTACGAGCAGTACTTC	CASSLIGSYEQYF
-	TRBV5-6	TRBD2	TRBJ2-7	15	TGTGCCAGCAGCCTTCGGCCAGCGGGAGGTGGCGAGCAGTACTTC	CASSLRPAGGGEQYF
-	TRBV27	TRBD1	TRBJ2-2	16	TGTGCCAGCAGTTTCTTGGGACAGGGGGCCACCGGGGAGCTGTTTTTT	CASSFLGQGATGELFF
-	TRBV4-1	-	TRBJ1-2	13	TGCGCCAGCAGCCAAGACAGAAACTATGGCTACACCTTC	CASSQDRNYGYTF
once	TRBV27	-	TRBJ2-5	15	TGTGCCAGCAGTCCCGACCTGCGGCAAAGAGAGACCCAGTACTTC	CASSPDLRQRETQYF
-	TRBV6-5	-	TRBJ1-5	13	TGTGCCAGCAGTTATGCAGTCAATCAGCCCCAGCATTTT	CASSYAVNQPQHF
once	TRBV13	-	TRBJ1-6	12	TGTGCCAGCAGCTTAGGTGTGTCACCCCTCCACTTT	CASSLGVSPLHF